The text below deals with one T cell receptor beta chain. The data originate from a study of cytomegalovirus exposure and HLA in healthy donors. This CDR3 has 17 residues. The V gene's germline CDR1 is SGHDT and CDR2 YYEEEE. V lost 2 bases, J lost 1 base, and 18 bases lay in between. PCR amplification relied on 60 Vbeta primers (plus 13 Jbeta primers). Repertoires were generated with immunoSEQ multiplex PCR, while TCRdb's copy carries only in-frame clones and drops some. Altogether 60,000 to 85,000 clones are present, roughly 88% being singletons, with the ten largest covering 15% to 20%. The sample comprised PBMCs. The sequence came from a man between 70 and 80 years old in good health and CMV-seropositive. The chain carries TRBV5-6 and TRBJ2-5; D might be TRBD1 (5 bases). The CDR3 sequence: CASSFRDVARAQETQYF. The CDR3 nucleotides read TGTGCCAGCAGCTTCCGAGACGTAGCCAGGGCCCAAGAGACCCAGTACTTC. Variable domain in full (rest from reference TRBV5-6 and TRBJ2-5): DAGVTQSPTHLIKTRGQQVTLRCSPKSGHDTVSWYQQALGQGPQFIFQYYEEEERQRGNFPDRFSGHQFPNYSSELNVNALLLGDSALYLCASSFRDVARAQETQYFGPGTRLLVL.